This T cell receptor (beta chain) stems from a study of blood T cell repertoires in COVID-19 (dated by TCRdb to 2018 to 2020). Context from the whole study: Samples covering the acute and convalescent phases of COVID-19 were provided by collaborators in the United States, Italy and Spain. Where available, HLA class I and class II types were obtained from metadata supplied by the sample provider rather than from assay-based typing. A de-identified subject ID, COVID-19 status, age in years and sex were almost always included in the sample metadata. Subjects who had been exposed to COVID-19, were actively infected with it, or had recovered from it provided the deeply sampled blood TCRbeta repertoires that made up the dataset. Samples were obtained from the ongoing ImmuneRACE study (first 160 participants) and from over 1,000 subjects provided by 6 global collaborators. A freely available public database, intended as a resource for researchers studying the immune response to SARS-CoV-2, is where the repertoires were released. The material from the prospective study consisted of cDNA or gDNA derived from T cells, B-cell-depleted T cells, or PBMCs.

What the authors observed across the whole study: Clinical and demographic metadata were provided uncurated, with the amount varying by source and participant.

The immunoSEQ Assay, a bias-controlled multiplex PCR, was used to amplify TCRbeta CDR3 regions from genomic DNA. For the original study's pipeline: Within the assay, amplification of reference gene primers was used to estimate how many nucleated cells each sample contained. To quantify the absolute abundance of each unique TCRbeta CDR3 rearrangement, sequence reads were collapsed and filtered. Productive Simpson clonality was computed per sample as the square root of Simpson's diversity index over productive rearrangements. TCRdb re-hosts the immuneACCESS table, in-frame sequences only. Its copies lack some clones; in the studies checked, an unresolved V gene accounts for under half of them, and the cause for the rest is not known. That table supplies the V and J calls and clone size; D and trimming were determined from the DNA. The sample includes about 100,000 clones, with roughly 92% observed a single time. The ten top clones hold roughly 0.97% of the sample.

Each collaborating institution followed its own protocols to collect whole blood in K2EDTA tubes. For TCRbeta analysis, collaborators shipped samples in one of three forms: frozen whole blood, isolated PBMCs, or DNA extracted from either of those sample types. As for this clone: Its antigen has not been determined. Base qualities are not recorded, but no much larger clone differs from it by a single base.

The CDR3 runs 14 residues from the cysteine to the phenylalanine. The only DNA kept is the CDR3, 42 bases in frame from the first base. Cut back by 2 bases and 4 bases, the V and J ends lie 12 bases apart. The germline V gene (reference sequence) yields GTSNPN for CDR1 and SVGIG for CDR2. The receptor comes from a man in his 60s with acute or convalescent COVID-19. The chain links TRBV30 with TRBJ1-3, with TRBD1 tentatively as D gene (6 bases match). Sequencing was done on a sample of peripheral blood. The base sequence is TGTGCCTGGAGTATCAGGGGATCAGGAAACACCATATATTTT. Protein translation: CAWSIRGSGNTIYF.